The entry below gives a single TCR beta chain sequence along with its context. Its antigen has not been determined. No much larger clonotype is one base removed from it; base qualities were not supplied. This entry is derived from a study of lymphopenia after photon versus proton radiotherapy (dated by TCRdb to the late 2010s). For the wider study: Photon and proton radiation therapy were compared by the study for their immunological effects in patients with gastrointestinal tumors who developed high-grade lymphopenia. The goal of the study was to describe how the two radiation modalities differ in their effects on the immune system. The roughly 21 patients in the cohort had gastrointestinal tumors, were treated with either photon or proton therapy, and subsequently developed lymphopenia.

Overall study results and their limits: Across the cohort, an inverse correlation was found between a larger post-nadir drop in TCR diversity and overall survival time among patients who died. Once the lymphocyte count had reached its nadir, the repertoires of photon-treated patients showed oligoclonal expansion, particularly of CD8+ Temra cells, and this expansion drove the decline in diversity. The survival association was assessed only in patients who died, and better survival with proton therapy was presented by the authors as a possibility rather than a demonstrated result. Relative stability during treatment was observed in proton-treated patients, whereas loss of naive T cells and TCR diversity and gain of effector/memory populations were observed in photon-treated patients.

To prepare the library, the immunoSEQ multiplex PCR assay was applied. Deep sequencing of rearranged TCR beta loci, alongside multiparametric flow cytometry, was used to profile T cell repertoires. The source is immuneACCESS, and TCRdb retained only in-frame sequences with V and J called. Part of the clones is not carried over; for the studies checked, unresolved V genes explain less than half of this, and the remainder is unexplained. Here the sample has more than 20,000 clones; less than 85% occur a single time. The top ten hold around a sixth of the sample. V trim: 6 bases; J trim: 0 bases; unmatched bases: 5. As encoded in the germline V gene, CDR1 is SGHTA while CDR2 is FQGNSA. Taken from cysteine to phenylalanine, the CDR3 has 16 residues. Only the CDR3 region is kept as DNA, spanning 48 bases read in frame from base 1.

This TCR was recovered from a man between 60 and 75 years old with pancreatic cancer. The rearrangement combines TRBV7-2 with TRBJ2-1, with 10 bases in between that match TRBD2. This specimen was peripheral blood, taken from a patient treated with photon-based radiotherapy. The DNA sequence is TGTGCCAGCAGAAACCAGCGGGGGGGCTCCTACAATGAGCAGTTCTTC. This encodes CASRNQRGGSYNEQFF.